This section outlines one T cell receptor (beta chain) sequence together with its context. Its target is unknown. By flow cytometry, patients selected for sequencing had shown an expansion of CD8+CD57+ cells. Each patient had severe acquired aplastic anemia. The data stem from a study of CD8+CD57+ T cells in acquired aplastic anemia. Study in general: Around 3.2 ug was the average amount of DNA from sorted CD4+ and CD8+ cells. General study findings and limits: No significant patient-versus-control difference appeared in CD8+ Simpson's diversity.

Trimming cost V 1 base and J 0 bases, with 5 bases left between them. The germline V gene has CDR1 SGHNT and CDR2 YYREEE (reference sequence). The CDR3 loop spans 15 amino acids. According to the study, genomic DNA was the template for TCR beta VDJ and CDR3 profiling. TCRdb itself ran the reads through MiXCR, one entry per CDR3 protein. Counted here are under 200,000 distinct CDR3 sequences, roughly half occurring once; the ten biggest clones make up over 7.5%. This rearrangement joins TRBV5-4 to TRBJ2-6; D ambiguous. The sequencing input was sorted CD4+, CD8+, or CD8+CD57+ T cells (not recorded which) from PBMCs. The clonotype originates from a human donor with aplastic anemia. The CDR3 protein is CASSLKSSGANVLTF. The CDR3 DNA reads as TGTGCCAGCAGCTTGAAAAGCTCTGGGGCCAACGTCCTGACTTTC.